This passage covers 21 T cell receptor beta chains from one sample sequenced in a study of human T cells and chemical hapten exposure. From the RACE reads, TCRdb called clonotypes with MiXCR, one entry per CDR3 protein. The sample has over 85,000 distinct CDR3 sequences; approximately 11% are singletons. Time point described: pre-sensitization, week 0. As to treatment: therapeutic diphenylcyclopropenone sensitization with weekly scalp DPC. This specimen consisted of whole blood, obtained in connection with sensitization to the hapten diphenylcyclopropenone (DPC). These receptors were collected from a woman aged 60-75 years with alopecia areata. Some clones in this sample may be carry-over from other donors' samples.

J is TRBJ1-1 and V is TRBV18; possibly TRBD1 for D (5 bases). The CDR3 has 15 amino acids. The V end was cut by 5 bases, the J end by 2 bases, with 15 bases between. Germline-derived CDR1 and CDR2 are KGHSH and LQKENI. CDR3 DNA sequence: TGTGCCAGCTCATCAACGACAGCACCCAACACTGAAGCTTTCTTT. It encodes CASSSTTAPNTEAFF. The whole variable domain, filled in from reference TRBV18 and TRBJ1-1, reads NAGVMQNPRHLVRRRGQEARLRCSPMKGHSHVYWYRQLPEEGLKFMVYLQKENIIDESGMPKERFSAEFPKEGPSILRIQQVVRGDSAAYFCASSSTTAPNTEAFFGQGTRLTVV.

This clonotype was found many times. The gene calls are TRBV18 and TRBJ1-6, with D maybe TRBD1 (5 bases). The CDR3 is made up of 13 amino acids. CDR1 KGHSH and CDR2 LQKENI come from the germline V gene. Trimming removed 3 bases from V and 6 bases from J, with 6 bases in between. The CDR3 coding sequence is TGTGCCAGCTCACCGACAGTTAATTCACCCCTCCACTTT. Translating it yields CASSPTVNSPLHF.

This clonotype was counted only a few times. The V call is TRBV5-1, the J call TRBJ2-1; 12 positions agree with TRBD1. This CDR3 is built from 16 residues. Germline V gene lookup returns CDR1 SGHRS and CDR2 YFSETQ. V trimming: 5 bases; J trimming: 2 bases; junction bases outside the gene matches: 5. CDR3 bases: TGCGCCAGCAGTGACGGGACAGGGGGCCCCTACAATGAGCAGTTCTTC. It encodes CASSDGTGGPYNEQFF.

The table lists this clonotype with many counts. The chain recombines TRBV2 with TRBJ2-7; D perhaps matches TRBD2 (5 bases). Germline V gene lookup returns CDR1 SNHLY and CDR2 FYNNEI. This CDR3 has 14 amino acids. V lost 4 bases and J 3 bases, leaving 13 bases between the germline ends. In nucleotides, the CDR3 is TGTGCCAGCAGTGGGCAGGCGGGCGACTACGAGCAGTACTTC. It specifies CASSGQAGDYEQYF.

The CDR3 protein is CASRQDDRGYWEQYF. The CDR3 nucleotides read TGTGCCAGCAGACAGGACGATCGGGGGTATTGGGAGCAGTACTTC. V gene TRBV12-3 or TRBV12-4 combines with J gene TRBJ2-7; TRBD2 is a possible D gene (6 bases). This CDR3 is built from 15 residues. V lost 6 bases to trimming and J lost 7 bases, with 22 bases between them.

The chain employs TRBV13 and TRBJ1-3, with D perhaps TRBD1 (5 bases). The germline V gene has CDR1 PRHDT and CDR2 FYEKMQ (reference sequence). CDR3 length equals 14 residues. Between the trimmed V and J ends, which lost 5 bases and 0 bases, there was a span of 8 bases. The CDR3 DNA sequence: TGTGCCAGCAGCCCAGGGTTCTCTGGAAACACCATATATTTT. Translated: CASSPGFSGNTIYF.

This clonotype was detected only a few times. CDR3 sequence reads: CSASGGGDTDTQYF. CDR3 DNA: TGCAGTGCTAGCGGCGGGGGAGACACAGATACGCAGTATTTT. The rearrangement links TRBV20-1 to TRBJ2-3, with 7 bases fitting TRBD2. Trimming removed 3 bases from V and 2 bases from J; junction bases left unmatched: 5. Germline V gives CDR1 DFQATT, CDR2 SNEGSKA (reference sequence). The CDR3 has 14 amino acids.

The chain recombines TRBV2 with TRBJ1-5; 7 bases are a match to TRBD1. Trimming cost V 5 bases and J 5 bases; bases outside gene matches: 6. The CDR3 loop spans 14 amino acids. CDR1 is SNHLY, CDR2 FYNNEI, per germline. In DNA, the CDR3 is TGTGCCAGCAGTAAGGGGGCGTTGGATCAGCCCCAGCATTTT. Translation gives CASSKGALDQPQHF.

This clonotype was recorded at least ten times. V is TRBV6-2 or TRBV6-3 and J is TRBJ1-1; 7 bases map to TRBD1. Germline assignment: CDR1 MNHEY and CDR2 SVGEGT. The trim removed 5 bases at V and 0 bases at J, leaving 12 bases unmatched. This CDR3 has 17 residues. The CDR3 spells CASSPSLMGQMNTEAFF. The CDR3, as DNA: TGTGCCAGCAGTCCCTCCCTCATGGGACAGATGAACACTGAAGCTTTCTTT.

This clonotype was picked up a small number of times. CDR3 bases: TGTGCCAGCAGTTACTCCCTTGGACTACGTGCTAGCACAGATACGCAGTATTTT. Protein sequence: CASSYSLGLRASTDTQYF. The J gene is TRBJ2-3, the V gene TRBV6-2 or TRBV6-3, with a weak D call TRBD2 (6 bases). Trimming cost V 0 bases and J 0 bases, with 16 bases left between them. The length of the CDR3 is 18 residues. Germline lookup yields CDR1 MNHEY and CDR2 SVGEGT.

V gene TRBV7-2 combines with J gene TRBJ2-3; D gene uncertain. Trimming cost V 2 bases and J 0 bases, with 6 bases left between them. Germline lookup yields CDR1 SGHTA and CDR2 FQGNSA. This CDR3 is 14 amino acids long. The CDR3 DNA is TGTGCCAGCAGCTTATATCAGAGCACAGATACGCAGTATTTT. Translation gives CASSLYQSTDTQYF.

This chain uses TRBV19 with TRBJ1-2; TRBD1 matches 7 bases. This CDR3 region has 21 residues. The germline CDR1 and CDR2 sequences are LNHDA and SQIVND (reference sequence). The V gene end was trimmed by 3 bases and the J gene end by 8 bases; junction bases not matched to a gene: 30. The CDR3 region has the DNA TGTGCCAGTAGTATCCATCCGGGACAGACTTTCGGCAGCACAAGCGCTTGGGGCTACACCTTC. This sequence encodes CASSIHPGQTFGSTSAWGYTF.

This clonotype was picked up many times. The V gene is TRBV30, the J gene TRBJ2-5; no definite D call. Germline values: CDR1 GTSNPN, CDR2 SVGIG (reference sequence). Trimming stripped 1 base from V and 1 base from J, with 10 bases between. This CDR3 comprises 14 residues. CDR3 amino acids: CAWSGGRLQETQYF. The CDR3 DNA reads TGTGCCTGGAGTGGGGGTAGGCTCCAAGAGACCCAGTACTTC.

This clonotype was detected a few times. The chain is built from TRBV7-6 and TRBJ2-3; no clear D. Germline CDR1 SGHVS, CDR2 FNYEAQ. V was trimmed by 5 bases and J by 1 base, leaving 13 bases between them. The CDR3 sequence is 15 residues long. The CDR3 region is CASSKNGLRTDTQYF. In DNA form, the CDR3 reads TGTGCCAGCAGCAAAAATGGGCTTCGCACAGATACGCAGTATTTT.

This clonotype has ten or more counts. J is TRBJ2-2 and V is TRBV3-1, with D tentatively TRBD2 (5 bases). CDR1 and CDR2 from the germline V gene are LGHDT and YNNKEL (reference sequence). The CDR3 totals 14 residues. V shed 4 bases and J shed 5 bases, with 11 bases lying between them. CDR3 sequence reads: CASSLRPGTGELFF. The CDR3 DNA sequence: TGTGCCAGCAGCCTCCGACCGGGGACCGGGGAGCTGTTTTTT.

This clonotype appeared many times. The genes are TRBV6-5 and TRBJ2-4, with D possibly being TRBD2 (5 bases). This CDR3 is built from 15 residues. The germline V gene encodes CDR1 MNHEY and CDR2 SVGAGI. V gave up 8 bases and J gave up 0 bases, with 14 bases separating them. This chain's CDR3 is CASAPPGLAKNIQYF. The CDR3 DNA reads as TGTGCCAGCGCCCCCCCGGGGTTAGCCAAAAACATTCAGTACTTC.

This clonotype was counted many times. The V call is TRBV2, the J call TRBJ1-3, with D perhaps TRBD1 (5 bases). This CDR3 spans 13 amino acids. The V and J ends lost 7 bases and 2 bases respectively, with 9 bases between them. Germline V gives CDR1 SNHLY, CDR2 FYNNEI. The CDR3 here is CASTGVTGNTIYF. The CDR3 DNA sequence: TGTGCCAGCACGGGGGTGACTGGAAACACCATATATTTT.

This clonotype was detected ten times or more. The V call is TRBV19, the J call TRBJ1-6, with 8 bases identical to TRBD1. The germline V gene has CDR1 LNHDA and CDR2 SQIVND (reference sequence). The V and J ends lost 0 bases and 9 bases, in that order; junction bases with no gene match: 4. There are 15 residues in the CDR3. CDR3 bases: TGTGCCAGTAGTATAGAGGGACAGGATTCTTCACCCCTCCACTTT. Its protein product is CASSIEGQDSSPLHF.

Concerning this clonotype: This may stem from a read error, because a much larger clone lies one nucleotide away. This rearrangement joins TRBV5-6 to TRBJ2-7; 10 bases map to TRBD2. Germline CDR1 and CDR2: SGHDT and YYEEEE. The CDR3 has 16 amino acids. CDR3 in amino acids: CASSSVWGLAQYGQYF. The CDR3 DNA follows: TGTGCCAGCAGCTCGGTATGGGGACTAGCGCAGTACGGGCAGTACTTC.

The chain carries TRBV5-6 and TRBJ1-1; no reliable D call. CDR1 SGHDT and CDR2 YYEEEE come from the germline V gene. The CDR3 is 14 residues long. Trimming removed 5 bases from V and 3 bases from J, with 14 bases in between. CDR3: CASRSRVPHTEAFF. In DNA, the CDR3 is TGTGCCAGCAGAAGCCGGGTTCCCCACACTGAAGCTTTCTTT.

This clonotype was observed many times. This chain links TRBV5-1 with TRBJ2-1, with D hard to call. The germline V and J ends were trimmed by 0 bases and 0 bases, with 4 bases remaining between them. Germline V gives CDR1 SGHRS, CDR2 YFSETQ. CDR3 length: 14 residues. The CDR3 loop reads CASSLGLSYNEQFF. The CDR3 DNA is TGCGCCAGCAGCTTGGGACTCTCCTACAATGAGCAGTTCTTC. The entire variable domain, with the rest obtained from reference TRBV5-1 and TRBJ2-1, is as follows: KAGVTQTPRYLIKTRGQQVTLSCSPISGHRSVSWYQQTPGQGLQFLFEYFSETQRNKGNFPGRFSGRQFSNSRSEMNVSTLELGDSALYLCASSLGLSYNEQFFGPGTRLTVL.